The rows below give T cell receptor beta chains drawn from one sample of a study of radiation and T cells in renal cell carcinoma. The method was immunoSEQ multiplex PCR; TCRdb's version includes in-frame clones alone and lacks a portion of them. The repertoire holds 140,000 to 150,000 clones, with around 90% as singletons. The material sequenced was blood, taken from a patient whose treatment included radiotherapy and nephrectomy. These receptor sequences come from a woman aged 70 to 79 with renal cell carcinoma. Each CDR3 is given with its conserved first and last residue. D genes are given only for firm matches.

TRBJ2-1 TRBV7-2 . CASSFQNSRYNEQFF TGTGCCAGCAGCTTTCAGAATAGTCGGTACAATGAGCAGTTCTTC
TRBJ1-4 TRBV9 TRBD1 CASSAQGAPNEKLFF TGTGCCAGCAGCGCCCAGGGGGCGCCTAATGAAAAACTGTTTTTT
TRBJ2-1 TRBV25-1 TRBD2 CASSGRLAGSPEQFF TGTGCCAGCAGCGGGAGACTAGCGGGGTCCCCTGAGCAGTTCTTC
TRBJ2-3 TRBV9 TRBD2 CASSLGTSGLSTDTQYF TGTGCCAGCAGCCTAGGGACTAGCGGCCTCAGCACAGATACGCAGTATTTT
TRBJ2-7 TRBV7-2 . CASSLEVFGSCEQYF TGTGCCAGCAGCTTAGAGGTATTTGGGTCCTGCGAGCAGTACTTC
TRBJ2-7 TRBV2 . CASTPDIVYYEQYF TGTGCCAGCACCCCGGACATTGTCTACTACGAGCAGTACTTC
TRBJ1-1 TRBV6-5 . CASTRVGSPDYFF TGTGCCAGCACCCGGGTGGGGAGCCCGGATTATTTCTTT
TRBJ1-6 TRBV6-5 TRBD1 CASSTTGTGDSPLHF TGTGCCAGCAGTACGACCGGGACAGGGGACTCACCCCTCCACTTT
TRBJ2-5 TRBV7-2 . CASSLTAGAGETQYF TGTGCCAGCAGCTTGACCGCGGGGGCAGGGGAGACCCAGTACTTC
TRBJ2-2 TRBV4-2 . CASSQFTGTGELFF TGTGCCAGCAGCCAATTTACAGGGACCGGGGAGCTGTTTTTT
TRBJ1-1 TRBV4-1 TRBD1 CASSQNTGVSTEAFF TGCGCCAGCAGCCAAAATACAGGGGTAAGTACTGAAGCTTTCTTT
TRBJ2-1 TRBV28 TRBD2 CASNQPQAGGNEQFF TGTGCCAGCAACCAACCTCAAGCGGGGGGGAATGAGCAGTTCTTC
TRBJ1-4 TRBV7-9 . CASSLDRDYEKLFF TGTGCCAGCAGCTTAGACAGGGATTACGAAAAACTGTTTTTT
TRBJ1-3 TRBV9 . CASSVGRFNGNTIYF TGTGCCAGCAGCGTAGGTCGGTTCAATGGAAACACCATATATTTT
TRBJ1-1 TRBV6-1 . CASSERRAAEAFF TGTGCCAGCAGTGAACGAAGGGCGGCTGAAGCTTTCTTT
TRBJ1-2 TRBV11-3 TRBD1 CASSLRDRASGYTF TGTGCCAGCAGCCTCCGGGACAGGGCCTCTGGCTACACCTTC